Each of the 4 T cell receptor beta chains below was sequenced from the same sample in a study of T cell responses to AZD1222 COVID-19 vaccine. Assay used: immunoSEQ multiplex PCR; TCRdb lists only in-frame clones, some missing. This sample yields 130,000 or so clones, of which around 94% are seen a single time; 5.5% to 8% belongs to the top ten. The material was peripheral blood, obtained on day 0 of AZD1222 vaccination. All receptors derive from an adult in good health.

V is TRBV5-1 and J is TRBJ1-1; D unresolved. CDR3 size: 16 residues. Germline-derived CDR1 and CDR2 are SGHRS and YFSETQ. V was pared by 1 base and J by 1 base, with 14 bases between. The CDR3 loop is CASSLSGSGGNTEAFF. As DNA, the CDR3 is TGCGCCAGCAGCTTGTCGGGGTCCGGAGGGAACACTGAAGCTTTCTTT.

This chain joins TRBV7-9 and TRBJ1-3; 7 nucleotides align to TRBD1. CDR3 length equals 15 residues. Per germline, CDR1 SEHNR and CDR2 FQNEAQ (reference sequence). Trimming removed 5 bases from V and 3 bases from J; junction bases left unmatched: 7. CDR3 residues: CASSRLGTVGNTIYF. The DNA of the CDR3 is TGTGCCAGCAGCCGCCTCGGGACAGTTGGAAACACCATATATTTT.

The CDR3 DNA sequence: TGCAGCGTTGAAGATACTAGCGAAATCACAGATACGCAGTATTTT. It codes for CSVEDTSEITDTQYF. This rearrangement joins TRBV29-1 to TRBJ2-3; 7 bases line up with TRBD2. The CDR3 covers 15 residues. Unmatched junction bases numbered 5, after V lost 0 bases and J lost 2 bases. The germline V gene has CDR1 SQVTM and CDR2 ANQGSEA.

The chain combines TRBV7-2 with TRBJ1-4; D is unclear. The CDR3 runs 14 residues. Germline V gene data show CDR1 as SGHTA and CDR2 as FQGNSA. V lost 5 bases, J lost 5 bases, and 12 bases lay in between. CDR3 residues: CASSPDWENEKLFF. The CDR3 DNA is TGTGCCAGCAGCCCGGACTGGGAGAATGAAAAACTGTTTTTT.